These T cell receptor beta chains were read from a single sample in a study of vaccination and CD4 T cells after COVID-19. These TCRs are of unknown antigen specificity. TCRdb used MiXCR to reprocess the PCR reads, holding one entry per CDR3 protein. The data show more than 4,500 distinct CDR3 sequences, about a third seen once. The sequenced sample was CD4+ T cells from blood, cultured in vitro. Receptors originate from a human donor in good health. Both conserved end residues are part of each CDR3. D genes are given only for firm matches. Size is stated for part of the rows, as once, few or many counts, or as a class when the clone is expanded.

>TRBJ1-2|TRBD1|-|TRBV5-1
TGCGCCAGCAGCTTGTTGACAGGGGACTATGGCTACACCTTC
CASSLLTGDYGYTF
>TRBJ2-3|TRBD2|-|TRBV6-1
TGTGCCAGCAGTGGGACTAGCGGGGGGGGTAGCACAGATACGCAGTATTTT
CASSGTSGGGSTDTQYF
>TRBJ1-1|TRBD1|few|TRBV6-1
TGTGCCAGCAGGCGATCACAGGGGACGAACACTGAAGCTTTCTTT
CASRRSQGTNTEAFF
>TRBJ1-5|TRBD1|few|TRBV28
TGTGCCAGCAGTGGGCCGGGACAGGGTGGGTTTTCGCGCAATCAGCCCCAGCATTTT
CASSGPGQGGFSRNQPQHF
>TRBJ1-5|-|-|TRBV7-2
TGTGCCAGCGGCCCAACCGGGACTAACAATCAGCCCCAGCATTTT
CASGPTGTNNQPQHF
>TRBJ1-2|-|few|TRBV30
TGTGCCTGGAGTGCTTTAGGGGGCTATGGCTACACCTTC
CAWSALGGYGYTF
>TRBJ2-2|-|few|TRBV20-1
TGCAGTGCTAGAACCCGGGACACCGGGGAGCTGTTTTTT
CSARTRDTGELFF
>TRBJ1-5|-|-|TRBV29-1
TGCAGCGTTGACGGGGCAGGGGATCAGCCCCAGCATTTT
CSVDGAGDQPQHF
>TRBJ2-2|-|few|TRBV7-9
TGTGCCAGCAGCTCGCTCGGCTTGATCACCGGGGAGCTGTTTTTT
CASSSLGLITGELFF
>TRBJ2-7|TRBD1|few|TRBV7-2
TGTGCCAGCAGCTTCAGGACAGGAACCTACGAGCAGTACTTC
CASSFRTGTYEQYF